Below, 17 T cell receptor beta chains from the same sample are listed, as sequenced in a study of T cell repertoires in cytomegalovirus infection. No antigen has been assigned to these receptors. TCRdb used MiXCR to reprocess the reads, holding one entry per CDR3 protein. This sample yields hundreds of thousands of distinct CDR3 sequences, of which approximately 33% are seen a single time; around 15% belongs to the top ten. This specimen consisted of cultured CD8+ T cells from PBMCs, obtained from culture after CMV antigen stimulation. These receptors originate from a human donor in good health (CMV status not recorded). Some clones in this sample may be carry-over from other donors' samples.

There are a few counts of this clonotype. The genes are TRBV27 and TRBJ1-2; 7 bases are a match to TRBD1. The J segment lost 7 bases and the V segment lost 6 bases, leaving 11 bases of the junction unmatched. This CDR3 spans 14 amino acids. From germline, CDR1 is MNHEY and CDR2 SMNVEV (reference sequence). The CDR3 is CASSHSGQVFGYTF. As DNA, the CDR3 is TGTGCCAGCAGCCATAGTGGACAGGTCTTTGGCTACACCTTC.

This clonotype was counted only a few times. The rearrangement joins TRBV5-6 to TRBJ1-5; D remains unclear. Germline V gene sequence: CDR1 SGHDT, CDR2 YYEEEE. The CDR3 spans 15 residues. The V end was cut by 0 bases, the J end by 6 bases, with 13 bases between. CDR3 residues: CASSLVSVSGQPQHF. Here the CDR3 DNA reads TGTGCCAGCAGCTTGGTGTCTGTGTCTGGTCAGCCCCAGCATTTT.

J is TRBJ1-1 and V is TRBV28; D ambiguous. The CDR3 consists of 12 residues. The germline V and J ends were trimmed by 2 bases and 5 bases, with 6 bases remaining between them. CDR1 and CDR2 (germline): MDHEN, SYDVKM. CDR3 in amino acids: CASSLPETEAFF. In DNA form, the CDR3 reads TGTGCCAGCAGTTTACCAGAGACTGAAGCTTTCTTT.

This clonotype was seen only a few times. The V and J genes are TRBV7-2 and TRBJ2-5; 9 nucleotides line up with TRBD1. CDR3 size: 15 residues. V lost 4 bases to trimming and J lost 5 bases; unmatched junction nucleotides: 8. From germline, CDR1 is SGHTA and CDR2 FQGNSA. For the CDR3, the DNA is TGTGCCAGCAGCTCCCCGGGACAGGGACTGGAGACCCAGTACTTC. It codes for CASSSPGQGLETQYF.

The chain employs TRBV27 and TRBJ2-2; D is uncertain. The CDR3 runs to 16 residues. Germline lookup yields CDR1 MNHEY and CDR2 SMNVEV (reference sequence). Trimming pared 7 bases from V and 6 bases from J, leaving 21 bases between. The CDR3 is CASTSVEFGEPGELFF. The CDR3 DNA reads TGTGCCAGCACCTCAGTAGAATTTGGAGAACCCGGGGAGCTGTTTTTT.

This chain connects TRBV6-1 to TRBJ2-7, with 7 bases that match TRBD1. Germline CDR1 and CDR2: MNHNS and SASEGT. The CDR3 contains 14 residues. Trimming at V came to 6 bases and at J to 2 bases, leaving 7 bases not matched to a gene. CDR3 nucleotides: TGTGCCAGCAGCCCCTTCCAGGGGGCCTACGAGCAGTACTTC. This translates into CASSPFQGAYEQYF.

This clonotype was picked up one time. The gene calls are TRBV13 and TRBJ2-7, with TRBD1 matching over 10 bases. The CDR3 extends over 16 amino acids. Per germline, CDR1 PRHDT and CDR2 FYEKMQ (reference sequence). J lost 2 bases, V lost 5 bases, and 9 bases had no gene match. The CDR3 DNA sequence: TGTGCCAGCAGCCCGGAGGGGGGGACAGGGGCCTACGAGCAGTACTTC. Encoded protein: CASSPEGGTGAYEQYF.

This clonotype was detected a few times. The chain combines TRBV5-1 with TRBJ2-5, with TRBD2 as a possible D gene (5 bases). Trimming stripped 0 bases from V and 5 bases from J, with 17 bases between. Germline CDR1 and CDR2: SGHRS and YFSETQ. The CDR3 loop spans 16 amino acids. CDR3 bases: TGCGCCAGCAGCTTGGCCCTAGGGAGTGGTCTGGAGACCCAGTACTTC. This encodes CASSLALGSGLETQYF.

This clonotype has a single count. This chain connects TRBV14 to TRBJ2-1; D call uncertain. Trimming cost V 1 base and J 3 bases, with 10 bases left between them. The germline CDR1 and CDR2 sequences are SGHDN and FVKESK. CDR3 size: 15 residues. This CDR3 is CASSQGLVGYNEQFF. DNA for the CDR3: TGTGCCAGCAGCCAAGGGCTAGTGGGCTACAATGAGCAGTTCTTC.

The J gene is TRBJ2-5, the V gene TRBV7-9; the D is unclear. This CDR3 has 13 amino acids. V shed 5 bases and J shed 4 bases, with 11 bases lying between them. Germline V CDR1 and CDR2: SEHNR, FQNEAQ (reference sequence). The CDR3 bases are TGTGCCAGCAGCCCCATCGGGCGAGAGACCCAGTACTTC. Protein sequence: CASSPIGRETQYF.

This clonotype has a count of ten or more. J is TRBJ1-1 and V is TRBV7-2; D ambiguous. V shed 5 bases and J shed 9 bases, with 7 bases lying between them. Germline V gene sequence: CDR1 SGHTA, CDR2 FQGNSA. This CDR3 has 10 amino acids. The CDR3 bases are TGTGCCAGCAGCCCGCGAAAAGCTTTCTTT. Its protein is CASSPRKAFF. The full variable domain, in which reference TRBV7-2 and TRBJ1-1 provide the parts outside the CDR3, is GAGVSQSPSNKVTEKGKDVELRCDPISGHTALYWYRQSLGQGLEFLIYFQGNSAPDKSGLPSDRFSAERTGGSVSTLTIQRTQQEDSAVYLCASSPRKAFFGQGTRLTVV.

This clonotype was recorded at least ten times. The chain joins TRBV7-6 to TRBJ2-2; 8 nucleotides line up with TRBD1. Trimming cost V 5 bases and J 4 bases; bases outside gene matches: 3. Germline CDR1 SGHVS, CDR2 FNYEAQ. There are 14 residues in the CDR3. The CDR3 bases are TGTGCCAGCAGCCCGACAGGGGCCACCGGGGAGCTGTTTTTT. Its translation: CASSPTGATGELFF.

The chain joins TRBV20-1 to TRBJ1-5; D gene uncertain. This CDR3 has 14 amino acids. V lost 8 bases and J 5 bases, leaving 19 bases between the germline ends. From germline, CDR1 is DFQATT and CDR2 SNEGSKA (reference sequence). CDR3 region: CSTPQPGEDQPQHF. The DNA for the CDR3 is TGCAGTACCCCTCAGCCCGGGGAGGATCAGCCCCAGCATTTT.

At least ten counts were recorded for this clonotype. The chain links TRBV11-3 to TRBJ2-1; 9 bases line up with TRBD2. This CDR3 is built from 14 residues. The J segment lost 10 bases and the V segment lost 6 bases, leaving 10 bases of the junction unmatched. Germline-derived CDR1 and CDR2 are SGHNT and YENEEA. CDR3 sequence (DNA): TGTGCCAGCAGTCACGGCGGGGGGGCCGTGGAGCAGTTCTTC. It is translated as CASSHGGGAVEQFF.

In this sample, this clonotype turned up a few times. A read error may produce the germline difference seen at one junction end. The chain uses TRBV7-2 and TRBJ1-5, with a tentative D call TRBD1 (6 bases). Germline CDR1 and CDR2: SGHTA and FQGNSA. The CDR3 loop spans 15 amino acids. The CDR3 spells CVSSPRGGGNQPQHF. The CDR3 region has the DNA TGTGTCAGCAGCCCGCGGGGGGGCGGCAATCAGCCCCAGCATTTT.

Turning to this clonotype: This may be a read error: a much more frequent sequence differs by one nucleotide. Because it lacks the conserved phenylalanine or tryptophan at the end, this CDR3 is likely a read error. The chain combines TRBV7-2 with TRBJ2-7; TRBD1 matches at 9 bases. CDR3 length: 14 amino acids. Trimming took 5 bases from V and 4 from J; bases not matched to a gene: 6. CDR1 is SGHTA, CDR2 FQGNSA, per germline. The CDR3: CASSPIGQGYEQYL. CDR3 in DNA: TGTGCCAGCAGCCCGATAGGACAGGGGTACGAGCAGTACCTC.

A few counts support this clonotype. The CDR3 spells CASSSNRGEGYTF. The CDR3 nucleotides are TGTGCCAGCAGCTCCAATAGGGGGGAAGGCTACACCTTC. The chain links TRBV7-6 to TRBJ1-2; the D gene is possibly TRBD1 (6 bases). Germline CDR1 is SGHVS and CDR2 is FNYEAQ. CDR3 length: 13 residues. Deletions cut 4 bases from V and 8 bases from J, with 14 bases between.